This passage covers 32 T cell receptor beta chains from one sample sequenced in a study of post-analysis software for immune sequencing data. Study-wide findings and caveats: Relative to controls, patients had about five TRBV segments at higher frequency, with TRBV5-6, TRBV5-1 and TRBV20-1 among these.

Unique-molecular-identifier-tagged TCR beta cDNA libraries were used. In TCRdb, the PCR reads were re-called with MiXCR into one record per CDR3 protein. The sample lists around 770,000 distinct CDR3 sequences; around 46% were seen once. No antigen is known for these receptors. The source material was blood. These receptors originate from a girl aged 5 to 17 with multiple sclerosis.

A remark on this clonotype: One end of the junction does not line up with germline, which may come from a read error. The chain has TRBV5-1 and TRBJ2-4, with D possibly being TRBD1 or TRBD2 (5 bases each). The better agreement between TRBJ2-5 and the DNA end casts doubt on the J call. The length of the CDR3 is 15 residues. Looked up from germline, CDR1 is SGHRS and CDR2 is YFSETQ. CDR3 bases: TGCGCCAGCAGCCCGTCCTGGGACGGCCAAGGGACCCAGTACTTC. Translating it yields CASSPSWDGQGTQYF.

Note on this clonotype: Relative to the germline gene, one junction end is altered; a read error may explain this. The chain combines TRBV10-3 with TRBJ2-7; the match to TRBD2 covers 8 bases. Germline V gene data show CDR1 as ENHRY and CDR2 as SYGVKD. The CDR3 sequence is 14 residues long. The DNA of the CDR3 is TGTGCCATCAGAGCGTTCGGGGGGGATTACGTGCAGTACTTC. Translated, it gives CAIRAFGGDYVQYF.

V usage is TRBV15 and J usage is TRBJ1-1; D call uncertain. CDR1 LNHNV and CDR2 YYDKDF come from the germline V gene (reference sequence). This CDR3 contains 14 residues. V shed 3 bases and J shed 1 base, with 9 bases lying between them. CDR3 in amino acids: CATSSGVTNTEAFF. CDR3 nucleotide sequence: TGTGCCACCAGCAGCGGGGTTACGAACACTGAAGCTTTCTTT.

The table lists this clonotype with a few counts. The genes are TRBV27 and TRBJ2-7; D unresolved. Trimming took 0 bases from V and 0 from J, leaving 12 bases between them. This CDR3 is 16 amino acids long. The V gene's germline CDR1 is MNHEY and CDR2 SMNVEV (reference sequence). In nucleotides, the CDR3 is TGTGCCAGCAGTTTATCGAACAGCGAAACCTCCTACGAGCAGTACTTC. Translated, it gives CASSLSNSETSYEQYF.

This clonotype was seen a few times. At one end the junction does not follow the germline gene, possibly because of a read error. This rearrangement joins TRBV6-1 to TRBJ2-6; perhaps TRBD1 as D (5 bases). Looked up from germline, CDR1 is MNHNS and CDR2 is SASEGT. The CDR3 contains 16 residues. Here the CDR3 DNA reads TGTGCCAGCAGTTCACGCTTGAGCTCTGGGGCCAACGTCCGGACTTTC. Amino acid sequence: CASSSRLSSGANVRTF.

In its sample, this clonotype was seen a few times. This chain connects TRBV27 to TRBJ1-1, with D unclear. The length of the CDR3 is 15 residues. The ends were cut back, 0 bases at V and 2 bases at J, with 10 bases in the middle. Germline V gene lookup returns CDR1 MNHEY and CDR2 SMNVEV (reference sequence). The CDR3 DNA follows: TGTGCCAGCAGTTTATCGAGGCGGTTTAACACTGAAGCTTTCTTT. It codes for CASSLSRRFNTEAFF.

Only a few counts were recorded for this clonotype. J is TRBJ2-7 and V is TRBV7-9, with D perhaps matching TRBD2 (7 bases). Trimming pared 4 bases from V and 0 bases from J, leaving 19 bases between. The CDR3 is 17 residues long. The germline V gene has CDR1 SEHNR and CDR2 FQNEAQ (reference sequence). CDR3 coding DNA: TGTGCCAGCAGCTCCAACGAGGGGGGGATCCCCTCCTACGAGCAGTACTTC. This encodes CASSSNEGGIPSYEQYF.

This clonotype was detected many times. V usage is TRBV7-2 and J usage is TRBJ2-7, with no clear D. V lost 3 bases, J lost 0 bases, and 6 bases lay in between. Per germline, CDR1 SGHTA and CDR2 FQGNSA. This CDR3 has 13 amino acids. The CDR3 sequence: CASSFRSSYEQYF. CDR3 sequence (DNA): TGTGCCAGCAGCTTCAGGAGCTCCTACGAGCAGTACTTC. Supplemented by reference TRBV7-2 and TRBJ2-7, the full variable domain reads GAGVSQSPSNKVTEKGKDVELRCDPISGHTALYWYRQSLGQGLEFLIYFQGNSAPDKSGLPSDRFSAERTGGSVSTLTIQRTQQEDSAVYLCASSFRSSYEQYFGPGTRLTVT.

This clonotype was observed a few times. The chain is built from TRBV6-2 or TRBV6-3 and TRBJ2-4, with D unclear. The assigned J gene may be wrong: the sequence end matches TRBJ2-5 better. The CDR3 consists of 13 residues. The V gene's germline CDR1 is MNHEY and CDR2 SVGEGT. The CDR3 DNA reads TGTGCCAGCAGTACGGGCTCCCGTGAGACCCAGTACTTC. Encoded protein: CASSTGSRETQYF.

The chain recombines TRBV7-2 with TRBJ2-1; D not certain. This CDR3 contains 15 residues. Germline V CDR1 and CDR2: SGHTA, FQGNSA. V lost 2 bases to trimming and J lost 3 bases, with 11 bases between them. CDR3 amino acids: CASSLSAESYNEQFF. CDR3 DNA sequence: TGTGCCAGCAGCTTATCTGCAGAGAGCTACAATGAGCAGTTCTTC.

This chain uses TRBV7-8 with TRBJ2-1; a weak D match, TRBD2 (6 bases). Germline CDR1 is SGHVS and CDR2 is FQNEAQ. This CDR3 spans 16 amino acids. The V and J ends lost 5 bases and 0 bases respectively, with 14 bases between them. The CDR3: CASSLWRVPSYNEQFF. CDR3 sequence (DNA): TGTGCCAGCAGCCTGTGGAGGGTTCCCTCCTACAATGAGCAGTTCTTC.

This clonotype was detected only once. The chain is built from TRBV30 and TRBJ1-2, with a weak D call TRBD1 (6 bases). V gave up 0 bases and J gave up 8 bases, with 16 bases separating them. CDR3 size: 14 residues. Germline values: CDR1 GTSNPN, CDR2 SVGIG (reference sequence). The CDR3 is CAWSVSGGAGGYTF. The CDR3 nucleotides are TGTGCCTGGAGTGTGTCCGGGGGCGCGGGGGGCTACACCTTC.

The V and J genes are TRBV29-1 and TRBJ2-1; D ambiguous. Germline V gene data show CDR1 as SQVTM and CDR2 as ANQGSEA. The CDR3 sequence is 15 residues long. V was trimmed by 3 bases and J by 0 bases, leaving 12 bases between them. CDR3 sequence (DNA): TGCAGCGTTGAGGGCCTCCCGAGCTCCTACAATGAGCAGTTCTTC. Amino acids: CSVEGLPSSYNEQFF.

The CDR3 DNA follows: TGCGCCAGCAGCTCACCCGGACAGGGGCTTGGCTACACCTTC. Amino acid sequence: CASSSPGQGLGYTF. The V call is TRBV5-1, the J call TRBJ1-2; 9 bases map to TRBD1. Germline V gene data show CDR1 as SGHRS and CDR2 as YFSETQ. The CDR3 has 14 amino acids. The ends lost 3 bases at V and 7 bases at J; junction bases unmatched: 7.

V usage is TRBV29-1 and J usage is TRBJ2-7, with a tentative D call TRBD1 (6 bases). This CDR3 has 13 residues. The V end was cut by 6 bases, the J end by 1 base, with 13 bases between. Per the germline V gene, CDR1 is SQVTM and CDR2 is ANQGSEA. The CDR3 DNA reads TGCAGCGTGGAACCAGGGGATTCCTACGAGCAGTACTTC. Translated: CSVEPGDSYEQYF.

This chain links TRBV20-1 with TRBJ1-2; TRBD1 matches at 9 bases. V lost 3 bases and J lost 1; bases outside the gene matches: 9. CDR1 and CDR2 (germline): DFQATT, SNEGSKA (reference sequence). The CDR3 covers 16 residues. This CDR3 is CSARQDRGARNYGYTF. The CDR3 nucleotides are TGCAGTGCTAGGCAGGACAGGGGTGCTCGTAACTATGGCTACACCTTC.

This rearrangement joins TRBV5-1 to TRBJ1-2; a weak D match, TRBD1 (5 bases). Deletions cut 4 bases from V and 0 bases from J, with 16 bases between. The germline V gene encodes CDR1 SGHRS and CDR2 YFSETQ. CDR3 length: 16 residues. In nucleotides, the CDR3 is TGCGCCAGCAGCAGAGGGGAGATTATGTCTAACTATGGCTACACCTTC. Protein sequence: CASSRGEIMSNYGYTF.

A note on this clonotype: At one boundary the junction diverges from the germline segment, which might be a read error. J is TRBJ2-7 and V is TRBV12-3 or TRBV12-4; D may be TRBD2 (6 bases). The CDR3 extends over 14 amino acids. The CDR3 protein is CDSSPGDLAYEQYF. The CDR3 nucleotides read TGTGACAGCAGTCCTGGGGACTTGGCCTACGAGCAGTACTTC.

The V gene is TRBV20-1, the J gene TRBJ2-5; tentative D call: TRBD2 (5 bases). Between the trimmed V and J ends, which lost 1 base and 4 bases, there was a span of 16 bases. The CDR3 extends over 15 amino acids. The germline V gene encodes CDR1 DFQATT and CDR2 SNEGSKA (reference sequence). CDR3: CSARVAGTSRETQYF. CDR3 coding DNA: TGCAGTGCTAGAGTGGCAGGAACTAGTCGAGAGACCCAGTACTTC.

J is TRBJ1-2 and V is TRBV6-5; D might be TRBD1 (5 bases). Trimming stripped 6 bases from V and 4 bases from J, with 9 bases between. The CDR3 runs 12 residues. The germline V gene has CDR1 MNHEY and CDR2 SVGAGI. Written as DNA, the CDR3 is TGTGCCAGCAGAAACAGGCGCTATGGCTACACCTTC. It translates to CASRNRRYGYTF.

The chain recombines TRBV7-8 with TRBJ2-1; no clear D gene. CDR3 length: 12 residues. Trimming shortened V by 4 bases and J by 6 bases, and 7 bases separated the two germline ends. Germline CDR1 reads SGHVS; CDR2 reads FQNEAQ. The CDR3 bases are TGTGCCAGCAGCTCCCATTCCAATGAGCAGTTCTTC. Protein: CASSSHSNEQFF.

Details on this clonotype: The germline gene is not matched at one end of the junction; a read error may be the cause. This chain joins TRBV6-1 and TRBJ2-5; the D gene is possibly TRBD1 (6 bases). The tail of the sequence fits TRBJ2-7 better, so the J call may be wrong. The CDR3 contains 14 residues. The V gene's germline CDR1 is MNHNS and CDR2 SASEGT. DNA of the CDR3: TGTACCAGCAGGGCACAGGGTACATCCTACGAGCAGTACTTC. Translation gives CTSRAQGTSYEQYF.

The chain links TRBV6-5 to TRBJ2-7; D may be TRBD1 (5 bases). Germline V lookup: CDR1 MNHEY, CDR2 SVGAGI. Between the trimmed V and J ends, which lost 0 bases and 2 bases, there was a span of 11 bases. The CDR3 is made up of 15 amino acids. This chain's CDR3 is CASSYSDTTTYEQYF. DNA for the CDR3: TGTGCCAGCAGTTACTCGGACACTACTACCTACGAGCAGTACTTC.

J is TRBJ2-7 and V is TRBV4-2, with a possible D match to TRBD2 (6 bases). This CDR3 has 17 amino acids. The germline V gene encodes CDR1 LGHNA and CDR2 YNFKEQ. Trimming pared 0 bases from V and 5 bases from J, leaving 20 bases between. DNA of the CDR3: TGTGCCAGCAGCCAAGATGAAGGCAGCGGGTGGGACGACGAGCAGTACTTC. It is translated as CASSQDEGSGWDDEQYF.

The rearrangement links TRBV6-5 to TRBJ2-1; D remains ambiguous. The CDR3 totals 15 residues. Germline lookup yields CDR1 MNHEY and CDR2 SVGAGI. Trimming took 0 bases from V and 10 from J, leaving 16 bases between them. The CDR3 DNA reads TGTGCCAGCAGTTACTCGTCCATAACCCTAGGCGAGCAGTTCTTC. Translating it yields CASSYSSITLGEQFF.

The chain has TRBV6-1 and TRBJ2-1; 10 bases line up with TRBD2. Germline assignment: CDR1 MNHNS and CDR2 SASEGT. The length of the CDR3 is 15 residues. After removal of 1 base from V and 4 bases from J, the junction contained 1 base not matched to a gene. The CDR3 is CASSEGTSGYNEQFF. CDR3 nucleotide sequence: TGTGCCAGCAGTGAAGGGACTAGCGGTTACAATGAGCAGTTCTTC.

This clonotype came up a few times. CDR3 bases: TGTGCCAGCTCACCACCAGACCGTCCCCAGGGCATTCAGTACTTC. Amino acid sequence: CASSPPDRPQGIQYF. The chain employs TRBV18 and TRBJ2-4; D is possibly TRBD1 (5 bases). The CDR3 length is 15 residues. V lost 0 bases, J lost 9 bases, and 15 bases lay in between. Germline V lookup: CDR1 KGHSH, CDR2 LQKENI.

The CDR3 DNA sequence: TGTGCCAGCAGCTTAGCTTTGTGGGGCCGGGACGAAAAACTGTTTTTT. It codes for CASSLALWGRDEKLFF. The chain uses TRBV7-9 and TRBJ1-4; weak D call: TRBD1 (5 bases). The germline CDR1 and CDR2 sequences are SEHNR and FQNEAQ (reference sequence). The germline V and J ends were trimmed by 0 bases and 8 bases, with 16 bases remaining between them. This CDR3 region has 16 residues.

This clonotype was seen a handful of times. This chain links TRBV6-5 with TRBJ1-2; D possibly corresponds to TRBD1 (6 bases). The CDR3 covers 14 residues. Trimming left V 2 bases short and J 2 bases short, with 9 bases between. CDR1 and CDR2 (germline): MNHEY, SVGAGI. The CDR3 bases are TGTGCCAGCAGTTACGGGGGGGCGAACTATGGCTACACCTTC. Translation: CASSYGGANYGYTF.

V gene TRBV24-1 combines with J gene TRBJ2-6; D unclear. With 4 bases removed from V and 3 bases from J, the gap between germline ends came to 6 bases. The CDR3 has 14 residues. Germline V gene lookup returns CDR1 KGHDR and CDR2 SFDVKD. CDR3 protein: CATSDRVGANVLTF. The DNA for the CDR3 is TGTGCCACCAGTGACCGGGTTGGGGCCAACGTCCTGACTTTC.

In its sample, this clonotype was seen many times. This rearrangement joins TRBV27 to TRBJ2-5; D is unclear. V lost 4 bases and J 0 bases, leaving 0 bases between the germline ends. From germline, CDR1 is MNHEY and CDR2 SMNVEV (reference sequence). The length of the CDR3 is 11 residues. This CDR3 reads CASSYQETQYF. The CDR3, as DNA: TGTGCCAGCAGTTACCAAGAGACCCAGTACTTC.

V usage is TRBV5-6 and J usage is TRBJ1-1; the D is unclear. This CDR3 comprises 19 residues. Germline values: CDR1 SGHDT, CDR2 YYEEEE. The germline V and J ends were trimmed by 4 bases and 6 bases, with 31 bases remaining between them. The CDR3 coding sequence is TGTGCCAGCAGCGTTGACCCCCGACTCTCAGGTCCCGTAGGCTCTGAAGCTTTCTTT. Residues: CASSVDPRLSGPVGSEAFF. Full variable domain (missing parts from reference TRBV5-6 and TRBJ1-1): DAGVTQSPTHLIKTRGQQVTLRCSPKSGHDTVSWYQQALGQGPQFIFQYYEEEERQRGNFPDRFSGHQFPNYSSELNVNALLLGDSALYLCASSVDPRLSGPVGSEAFFGQGTRLTVV.